The entry below gives a single T cell receptor (beta chain) sequence along with its context. RNA totalling roughly 0.5 to 1 ug underwent reverse transcription with random hexamers. Each CDR3 protein is one row after TCRdb ran MiXCR on the immunoSEQ multiplex PCR reads. This sample has 150,000 to 200,000 distinct CDR3 sequences, with 90% to 95% found just once. CDR1 SNHLY and CDR2 FYNNEI come from the germline V gene. The CDR3 is made up of 13 amino acids. The V end was cut by 8 bases, the J end by 5 bases, with 10 bases between. This specimen comes from a study of CD8 T cells in Susac syndrome. Source material: CD4+ T cells from PBMCs. This TCR came from a human donor with Susac syndrome. V gene TRBV2 combines with J gene TRBJ1-6; D possibly corresponds to TRBD1 (5 bases). The chain's CDR3 is CASLRENNSPLHF. The CDR3 nucleotides read TGTGCCAGCCTCAGGGAGAATAATTCACCCCTCCACTTT. Using reference TRBV2 and TRBJ1-6 for the parts outside the CDR3, the full variable domain is EPEVTQTPSHQVTQMGQEVILRCVPISNHLYFYWYRQILGQKVEFLVSFYNNEISEKSEIFDDQFSVERPDGSNFTLKIRSTKLEDSAMYFCASLRENNSPLHFGNGTRLTVT.